A single sample is the source of the 10 T cell receptor beta chains below, sequenced in a study of blood T cell repertoires in COVID-19. This table comes from immunoSEQ multiplex PCR, and its TCRdb copy is limited to in-frame clones, with some not included. There are 100,000 to 120,000 clones in the sample; roughly 91% occur only once, and 3% to 4% lies in the top ten. The sequenced sample consisted of peripheral blood. These receptors were obtained from a woman aged 45-65 years with acute or convalescent COVID-19.

The chain has TRBV7-9 and TRBJ1-2; D gene unclear. Germline CDR1 SEHNR, CDR2 FQNEAQ (reference sequence). With 5 bases removed from V and 5 bases from J, the gap between germline ends came to 6 bases. The CDR3 totals 11 residues. The CDR3 reads CASSRVYGYTF. In nucleotides, the CDR3 is TGTGCCAGCAGCCGCGTTTATGGCTACACCTTC.

The V gene is TRBV24-1, the J gene TRBJ2-7, with D uncertain. Trimming took 3 bases from V and 5 from J, leaving 19 bases between them. The CDR3 length is 16 residues. Germline loops: CDR1 KGHDR, CDR2 SFDVKD. The CDR3 sequence is CATSDSMTVTRDEQYF. The CDR3, as DNA: TGTGCCACCAGTGATAGTATGACGGTGACTCGTGACGAGCAGTACTTC.

In the case of this clone: The germline gene is not matched at one end of the junction; a read error may be the cause. J is TRBJ2-1 and V is TRBV28; D is undetermined. CDR3 length equals 13 residues. The V gene's germline CDR1 is MDHEN and CDR2 SYDVKM. CDR3 nucleotides: TGTGCCAGCACCCTATTCTCCGACAATGAGCAGTTCTTC. The encoded protein is CASTLFSDNEQFF.

This clone was recorded a few times. The chain employs TRBV9 and TRBJ1-3, with a weak D call TRBD1 (5 bases). With 4 bases removed from V and 4 bases from J, the gap between germline ends came to 12 bases. The germline V gene has CDR1 SGDLS and CDR2 YYNGEE. This CDR3 is 14 amino acids long. The CDR3 loop is CASSPEGMGNTIYF. The CDR3 nucleotides are TGTGCCAGCAGCCCGGAGGGGATGGGAAACACCATATATTTT.

The rearrangement links TRBV6-6 to TRBJ2-1; 7 nucleotides line up with TRBD2. From germline, CDR1 is MNHNY and CDR2 SVGAGI (reference sequence). The CDR3 loop spans 14 amino acids. The junction had 7 bases not matched to a gene; V was cut back by 9 bases and J by 2 bases. The CDR3 loop reads CASERDSAYNEQFF. Here the CDR3 DNA reads TGTGCCAGTGAGCGGGATTCGGCCTACAATGAGCAGTTCTTC.

J is TRBJ2-5 and V is TRBV19, with D maybe TRBD1 (6 bases). Trimming removed 8 bases at V and 0 bases at J, with 16 bases between. The CDR3 runs 15 residues. Germline V gene sequence: CDR1 LNHDA, CDR2 SQIVND (reference sequence). The CDR3 coding sequence is TGTGCCAGTTCCCCCGGACAGAAGTACCAAGAGACCCAGTACTTC. As protein: CASSPGQKYQETQYF.

The chain joins TRBV6-6 to TRBJ2-1; TRBD2 aligns across 9 bases. This CDR3 contains 16 residues. The V gene end was trimmed by 6 bases and the J gene end by 8 bases; junction bases not matched to a gene: 14. In germline, CDR1 is MNHNY, CDR2 SVGAGI (reference sequence). CDR3 sequence (DNA): TGTGCCAGCAGCCGGCCCGGGCCTAGCGGGACCGATGAGCAGTTCTTC. Residues: CASSRPGPSGTDEQFF.

The chain joins TRBV7-2 to TRBJ1-1, with D maybe TRBD1 (5 bases). Germline lookup yields CDR1 SGHTA and CDR2 FQGNSA. The CDR3 spans 13 residues. The V end was cut by 5 bases, the J end by 0 bases, with 7 bases between. For the CDR3, the DNA is TGTGCCAGCAGCACACAGGTGAACACTGAAGCTTTCTTT. It translates to CASSTQVNTEAFF.

V usage is TRBV24-1 and J usage is TRBJ2-2; 13 positions agree with TRBD2. V shed 1 base, J shed 5 bases, and the junction held 6 bases outside the gene matches. CDR3 length: 18 residues. The germline V gene encodes CDR1 KGHDR and CDR2 SFDVKD. In nucleotides, the CDR3 is TGTGCCACCAGTGATTTAACTAGCGGGAGGGCGAGAACCGGGGAGCTGTTTTTT. This gives the protein CATSDLTSGRARTGELFF.

In its sample, this clone was seen once. This chain uses TRBV2 with TRBJ2-6; D possibly corresponds to TRBD1 (5 bases). Between the trimmed V and J ends, which lost 4 bases and 1 base, there was a span of 17 bases. Germline CDR1 reads SNHLY; CDR2 reads FYNNEI. The CDR3 is 18 amino acids. DNA for the CDR3: TGTGCCAGCAGTGGACAGCCTACCGTACTATCTGGGGCCAACGTCCTGACTTTC. Translating gives CASSGQPTVLSGANVLTF. Looking up the rest from reference TRBV2 and TRBJ2-6 gives the full variable domain: EPEVTQTPSHQVTQMGQEVILRCVPISNHLYFYWYRQILGQKVEFLVSFYNNEISEKSEIFDDQFSVERPDGSNFTLKIRSTKLEDSAMYFCASSGQPTVLSGANVLTFGAGSRLTVL.